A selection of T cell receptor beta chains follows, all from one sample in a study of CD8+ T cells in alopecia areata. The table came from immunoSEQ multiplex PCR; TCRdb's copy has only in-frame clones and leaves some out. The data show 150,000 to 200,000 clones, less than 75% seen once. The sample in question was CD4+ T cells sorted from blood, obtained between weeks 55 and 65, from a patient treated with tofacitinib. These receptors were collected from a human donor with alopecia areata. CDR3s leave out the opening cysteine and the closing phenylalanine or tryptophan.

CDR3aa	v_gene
ASSLPSGATDTQY	TRBV5-1
SVERQGDGYT	TRBV29-1
ASSLGAAIQETQY	TRBV7-3
ASSARNRGSQETQY	TRBV9
AGQTDYEQY	TRBV30
ASSPPLGGAPPNVLT	TRBV18
ASGQGGSSGYT	TRBV7-9
ASSPPSRGGTEAF	TRBV18
ASSYSTGRGTEQY	TRBV6-6
ASSQDPGETQY	TRBV7-2
SVEKGGETQY	TRBV29-1
ASSPSQGLSYT	TRBV5-1
AWSVMGQRPGELF	TRBV30
ASSDPLGGEYGYT	TRBV19
SVEDLGIGAF	TRBV29-1
AWARTGGNQPQH	TRBV30
ADPLGEQF	TRBV23-1
ASSLGHLDGEQF	TRBV11-3
ASSSREDTEAF	TRBV18
ASSPTGTGTYEQY	TRBV28
SVEGDFWADTQY	TRBV29-1
ASSGREGNYGYT	TRBV27
ASSVSGTAYNSPLH	TRBV9
ASSIVWGSGANVLT	TRBV19
ASRRLQTPSTDTQY	TRBV5-1
SVQDRLFYEQY	TRBV29-1
ASRRAAFNYGYT	TRBV27
ASSPHRDRGRSPLH	TRBV23-1
ASSHLDSNQPQH	TRBV4-1
ASSFVGGSGYT	TRBV27
ASSQDLHKAGAHSYEQY	TRBV14
ASRRSDRARYGYT	TRBV28